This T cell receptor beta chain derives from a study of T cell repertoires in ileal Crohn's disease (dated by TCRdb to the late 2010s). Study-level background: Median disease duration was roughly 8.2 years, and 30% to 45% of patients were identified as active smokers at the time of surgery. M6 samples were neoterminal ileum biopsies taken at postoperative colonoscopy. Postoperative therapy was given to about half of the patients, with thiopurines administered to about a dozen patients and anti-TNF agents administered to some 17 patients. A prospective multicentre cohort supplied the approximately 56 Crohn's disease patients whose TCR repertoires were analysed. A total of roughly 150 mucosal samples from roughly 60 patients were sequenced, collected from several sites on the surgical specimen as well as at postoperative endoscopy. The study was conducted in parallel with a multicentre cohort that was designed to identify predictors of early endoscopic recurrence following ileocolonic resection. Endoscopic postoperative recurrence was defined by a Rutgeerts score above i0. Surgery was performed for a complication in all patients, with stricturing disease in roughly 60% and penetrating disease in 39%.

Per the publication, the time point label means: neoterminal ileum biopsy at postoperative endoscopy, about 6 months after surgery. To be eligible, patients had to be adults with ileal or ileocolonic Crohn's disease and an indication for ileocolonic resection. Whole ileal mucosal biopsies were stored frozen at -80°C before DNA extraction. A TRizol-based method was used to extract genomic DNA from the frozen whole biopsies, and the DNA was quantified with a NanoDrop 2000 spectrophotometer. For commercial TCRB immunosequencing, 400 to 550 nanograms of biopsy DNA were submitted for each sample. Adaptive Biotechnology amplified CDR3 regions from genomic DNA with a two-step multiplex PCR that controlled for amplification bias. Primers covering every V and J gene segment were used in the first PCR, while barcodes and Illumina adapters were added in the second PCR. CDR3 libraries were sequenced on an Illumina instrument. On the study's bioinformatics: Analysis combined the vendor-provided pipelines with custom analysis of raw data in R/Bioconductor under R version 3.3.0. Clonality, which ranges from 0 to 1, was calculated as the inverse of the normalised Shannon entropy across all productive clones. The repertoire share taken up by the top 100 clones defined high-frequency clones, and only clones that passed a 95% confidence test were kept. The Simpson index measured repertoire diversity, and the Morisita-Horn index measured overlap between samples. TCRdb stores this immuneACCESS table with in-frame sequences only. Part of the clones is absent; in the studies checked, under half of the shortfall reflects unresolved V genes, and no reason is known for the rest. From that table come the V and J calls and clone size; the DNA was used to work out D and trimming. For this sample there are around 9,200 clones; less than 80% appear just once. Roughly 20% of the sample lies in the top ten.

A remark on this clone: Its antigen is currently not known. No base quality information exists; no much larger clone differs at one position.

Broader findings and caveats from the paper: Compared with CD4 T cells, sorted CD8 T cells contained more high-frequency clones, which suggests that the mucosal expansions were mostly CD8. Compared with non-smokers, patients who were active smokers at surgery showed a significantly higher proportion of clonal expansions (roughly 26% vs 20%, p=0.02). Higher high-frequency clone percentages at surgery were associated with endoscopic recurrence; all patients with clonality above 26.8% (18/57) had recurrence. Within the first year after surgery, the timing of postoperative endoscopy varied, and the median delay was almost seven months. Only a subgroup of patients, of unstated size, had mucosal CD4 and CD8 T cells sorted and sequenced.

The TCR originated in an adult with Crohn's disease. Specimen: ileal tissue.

At the DNA level, the sequence is TGTGCCAGCAGTGAACTCTACGAGCAGTACTTC. The translation is CASSELYEQYF. The V gene is TRBV2 and the J gene is TRBJ2-7; the D gene cannot be named for sure. CDR1 SNHLY and CDR2 FYNNEI are derived from the germline V gene. From the cysteine through the phenylalanine, the CDR3 covers 11 amino acids. The only DNA kept is the CDR3, 33 bases in frame from the first base. V sheds 2 bases and J sheds 3 bases, leaving 2 bases between their ends.